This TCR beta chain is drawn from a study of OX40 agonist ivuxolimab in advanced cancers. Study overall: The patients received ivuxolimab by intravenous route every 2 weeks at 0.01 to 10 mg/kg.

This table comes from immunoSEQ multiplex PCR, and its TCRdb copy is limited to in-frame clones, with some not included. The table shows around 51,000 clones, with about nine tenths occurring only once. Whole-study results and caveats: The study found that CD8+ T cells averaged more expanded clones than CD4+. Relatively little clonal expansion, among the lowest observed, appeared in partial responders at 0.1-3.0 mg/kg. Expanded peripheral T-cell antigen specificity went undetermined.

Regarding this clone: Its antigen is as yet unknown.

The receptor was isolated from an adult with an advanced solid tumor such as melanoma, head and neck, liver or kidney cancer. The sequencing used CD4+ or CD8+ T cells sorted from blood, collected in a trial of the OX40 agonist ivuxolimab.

CDR3 residues: CASSSGRYEQYF. The CDR3 region has the DNA TGTGCCAGCAGTTCTGGGCGATACGAGCAGTACTTC. The genes are TRBV6-5 and TRBJ2-7, with D unclear. The CDR3 sequence is 12 residues long. V lost 4 bases to trimming and J lost 4 bases, with 8 bases between them. The germline V gene encodes CDR1 MNHEY and CDR2 SVGAGI.